A single TCR beta chain is shown here with its context. CDR1 and CDR2 (germline): SGHTA, FQGTGA. CDR3 length: 18 amino acids. Trimming took 2 bases from V and 0 from J, leaving 14 bases between them. The sample comes from a study of blood T cell repertoires in COVID-19. TCRdb's table, derived via immunoSEQ multiplex PCR, lists solely in-frame clones and lacks some. The sample includes about 530,000 clones, about 89% of them seen just once. The receptor was derived from a woman aged 50 to 65 with COVID-19, enrolled during active disease. The chain recombines TRBV7-3 with TRBJ1-6; D unresolved. What was sequenced was peripheral blood. CDR3 sequence reads: CASSLYPLSSSYNSPLHF. As DNA, the CDR3 is TGTGCCAGCAGCTTATACCCCCTTTCGAGCTCCTATAATTCACCCCTCCACTTT.